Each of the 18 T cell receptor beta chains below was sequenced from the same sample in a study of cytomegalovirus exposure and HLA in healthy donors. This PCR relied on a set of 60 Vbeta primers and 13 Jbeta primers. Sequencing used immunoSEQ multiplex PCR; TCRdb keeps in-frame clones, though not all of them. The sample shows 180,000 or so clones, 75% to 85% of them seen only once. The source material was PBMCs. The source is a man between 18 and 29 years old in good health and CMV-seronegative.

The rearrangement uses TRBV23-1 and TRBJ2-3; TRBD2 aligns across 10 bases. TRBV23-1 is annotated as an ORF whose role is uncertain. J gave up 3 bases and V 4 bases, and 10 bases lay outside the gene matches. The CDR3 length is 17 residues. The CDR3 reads CASSRGAGGVRTDTQYF. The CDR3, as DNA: TGCGCCAGCAGTCGGGGAGCGGGAGGGGTGAGGACAGATACGCAGTATTTT.

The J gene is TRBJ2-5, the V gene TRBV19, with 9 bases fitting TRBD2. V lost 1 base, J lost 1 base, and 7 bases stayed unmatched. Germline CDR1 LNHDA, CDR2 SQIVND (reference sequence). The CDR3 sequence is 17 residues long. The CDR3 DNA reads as TGTGCCAGTAGTATAGGGCTAGCGGGACGATCCCAAGAGACCCAGTACTTC. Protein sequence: CASSIGLAGRSQETQYF.

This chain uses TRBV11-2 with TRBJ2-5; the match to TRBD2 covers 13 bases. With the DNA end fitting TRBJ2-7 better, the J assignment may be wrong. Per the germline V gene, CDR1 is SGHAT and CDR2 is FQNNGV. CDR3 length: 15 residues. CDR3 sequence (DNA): TGTGCCAGCAGCCGGACTAGCGGGAGTTCCTACGAGCAGTACTTC. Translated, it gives CASSRTSGSSYEQYF.

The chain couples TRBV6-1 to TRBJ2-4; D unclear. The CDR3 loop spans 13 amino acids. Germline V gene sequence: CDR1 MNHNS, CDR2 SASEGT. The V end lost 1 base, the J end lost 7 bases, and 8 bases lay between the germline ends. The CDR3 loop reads CASSEEGRNIQYF. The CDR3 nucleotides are TGTGCCAGCAGTGAAGAAGGCAGGAACATTCAGTACTTC.

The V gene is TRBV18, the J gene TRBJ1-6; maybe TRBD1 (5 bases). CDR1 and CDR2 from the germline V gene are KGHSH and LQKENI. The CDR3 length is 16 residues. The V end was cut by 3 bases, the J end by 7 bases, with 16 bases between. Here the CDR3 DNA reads TGTGCCAGCTCACCCGGCCAGGGCAGGGCGAATTCACCCCTCCACTTT. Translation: CASSPGQGRANSPLHF.

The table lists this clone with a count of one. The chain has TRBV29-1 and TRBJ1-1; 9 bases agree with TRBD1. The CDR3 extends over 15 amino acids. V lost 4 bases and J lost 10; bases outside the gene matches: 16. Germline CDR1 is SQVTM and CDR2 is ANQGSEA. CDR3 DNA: TGCAGCGTTGTACCCACACAGGGGGCTTCAAGCCTAGCTTTCTTT. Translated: CSVVPTQGASSLAFF. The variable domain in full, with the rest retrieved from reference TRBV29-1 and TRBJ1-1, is SAVISQKPSRDICQRGTSLTIQCQVDSQVTMMFWYRQQPGQSLTLIATANQGSEATYESGFVIDKFPISRPNLTFSTLTVSNMSPEDSSIYLCSVVPTQGASSLAFFGQGTRLTVV.

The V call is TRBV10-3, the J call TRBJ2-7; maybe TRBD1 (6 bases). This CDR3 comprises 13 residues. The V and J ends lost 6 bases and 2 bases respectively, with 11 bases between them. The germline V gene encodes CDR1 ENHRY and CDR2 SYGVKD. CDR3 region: CAIRSGDAYEQYF. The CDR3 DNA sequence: TGTGCCATCAGGTCAGGGGACGCCTACGAGCAGTACTTC.

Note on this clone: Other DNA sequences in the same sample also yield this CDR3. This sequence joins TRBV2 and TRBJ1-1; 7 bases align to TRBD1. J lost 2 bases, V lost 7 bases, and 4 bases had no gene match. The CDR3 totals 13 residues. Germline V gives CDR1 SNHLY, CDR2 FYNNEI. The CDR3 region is CASKGQLNTEAFF. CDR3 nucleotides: TGTGCCAGCAAGGGACAGCTTAACACTGAAGCTTTCTTT.

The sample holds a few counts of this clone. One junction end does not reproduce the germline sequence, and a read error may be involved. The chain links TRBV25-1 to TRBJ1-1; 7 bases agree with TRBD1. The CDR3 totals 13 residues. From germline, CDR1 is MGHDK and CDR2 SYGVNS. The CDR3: CASSEYGQGVVRF. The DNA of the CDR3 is TGTGCCAGCAGTGAATATGGGCAGGGGGTCGTGAGATTT.

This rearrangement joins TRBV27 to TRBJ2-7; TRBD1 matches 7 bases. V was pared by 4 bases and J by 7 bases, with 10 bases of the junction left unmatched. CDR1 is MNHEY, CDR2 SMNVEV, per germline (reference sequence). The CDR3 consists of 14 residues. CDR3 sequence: CASSSRDSIREQYF. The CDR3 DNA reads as TGTGCCAGCAGTTCCCGGGACAGTATCAGGGAGCAGTACTTC.

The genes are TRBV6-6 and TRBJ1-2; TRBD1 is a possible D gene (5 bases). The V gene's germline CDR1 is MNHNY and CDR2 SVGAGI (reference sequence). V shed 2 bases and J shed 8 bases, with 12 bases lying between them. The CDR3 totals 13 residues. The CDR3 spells CASSYGGRGGYTF. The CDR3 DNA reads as TGTGCCAGCAGTTACGGCGGGAGGGGAGGCTACACCTTC.

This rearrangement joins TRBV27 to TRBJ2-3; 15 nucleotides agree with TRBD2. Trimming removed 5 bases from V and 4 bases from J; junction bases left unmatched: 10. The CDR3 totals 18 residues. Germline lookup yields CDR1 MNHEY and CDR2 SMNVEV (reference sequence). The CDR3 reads CASSRVGLAGGPPDTQYF. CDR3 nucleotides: TGTGCCAGCAGTAGGGTGGGACTAGCGGGAGGCCCCCCAGATACGCAGTATTTT.

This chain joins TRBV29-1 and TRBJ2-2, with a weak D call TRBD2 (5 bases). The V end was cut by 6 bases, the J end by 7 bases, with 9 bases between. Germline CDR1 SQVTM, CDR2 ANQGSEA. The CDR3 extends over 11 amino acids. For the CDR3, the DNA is TGCAGCGTCGGACTGGGCGGGGAGCTGTTTTTT. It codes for CSVGLGGELFF.

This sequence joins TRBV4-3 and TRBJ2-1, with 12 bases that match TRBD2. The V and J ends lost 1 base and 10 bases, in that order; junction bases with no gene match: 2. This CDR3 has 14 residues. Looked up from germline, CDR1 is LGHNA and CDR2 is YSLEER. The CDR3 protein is CASSQGTSGEEQFF. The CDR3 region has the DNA TGCGCCAGCAGCCAAGGGACTAGCGGGGAAGAGCAGTTCTTC.

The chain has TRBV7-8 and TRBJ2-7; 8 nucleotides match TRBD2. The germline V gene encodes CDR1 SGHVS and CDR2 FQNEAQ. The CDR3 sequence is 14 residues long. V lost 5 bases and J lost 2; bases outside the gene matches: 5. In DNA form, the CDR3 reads TGTGCCAGCAGCATACTAGCGGCGCCCTACGAGCAGTACTTC. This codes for CASSILAAPYEQYF.

The CDR3 loop is CASSPSDVSGGAHEQFF. The CDR3 bases are TGTGCCAGCAGCCCATCAGATGTAAGCGGGGGGGCCCATGAGCAGTTCTTC. The chain has TRBV4-2 and TRBJ2-1; 10 nucleotides agree with TRBD2. Germline trimming cut 4 bases from V and 8 bases from J; bases unmatched to any gene: 14. CDR3 length: 17 residues. CDR1 LGHNA and CDR2 YNFKEQ come from the germline V gene.

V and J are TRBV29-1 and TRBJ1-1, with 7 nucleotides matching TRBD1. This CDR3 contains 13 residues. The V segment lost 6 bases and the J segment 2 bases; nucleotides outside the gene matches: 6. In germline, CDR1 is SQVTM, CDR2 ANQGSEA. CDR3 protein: CSVADRVNTEAFF. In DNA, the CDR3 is TGCAGCGTCGCCGACAGGGTCAACACTGAAGCTTTCTTT.

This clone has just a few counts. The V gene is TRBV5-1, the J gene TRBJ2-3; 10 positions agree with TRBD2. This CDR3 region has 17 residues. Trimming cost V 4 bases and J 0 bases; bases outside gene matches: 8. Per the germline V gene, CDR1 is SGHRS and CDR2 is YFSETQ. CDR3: CASSQRLAGISTDTQYF. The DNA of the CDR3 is TGCGCCAGCAGCCAAAGACTAGCGGGTATAAGCACAGATACGCAGTATTTT.